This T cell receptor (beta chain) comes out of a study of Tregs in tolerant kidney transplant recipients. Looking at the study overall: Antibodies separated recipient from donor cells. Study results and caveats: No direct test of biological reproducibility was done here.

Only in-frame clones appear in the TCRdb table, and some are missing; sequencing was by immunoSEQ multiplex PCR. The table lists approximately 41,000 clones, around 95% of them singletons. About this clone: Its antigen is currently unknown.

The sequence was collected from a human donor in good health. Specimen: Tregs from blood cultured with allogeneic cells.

DNA of the CDR3: TGTGCCATCAGTGAGTCGCTAGCGGGTCCCCCCACAGATACGCAGTATTTT. Encoded protein: CAISESLAGPPTDTQYF. The chain is built from TRBV10-3 and TRBJ2-3; TRBD2 matches 8 bases. Germline loops: CDR1 ENHRY, CDR2 SYGVKD. The CDR3 is 17 residues long. V shed 0 bases, J shed 2 bases, and the junction held 7 bases outside the gene matches.